The TCR beta chain described here comes from a study of Ad26.COV2.S vaccination and SARS-CoV-2 variants. General observations from the study: Total T cell responses, in the TCR breadth and depth analyses, may have been underestimated. Vaccine and placebo recipients had similar non-spike TCR breadth. Spike-specific TCR breadth was greater in vaccine than placebo recipients.

Data came from immunoSEQ multiplex PCR; TCRdb stores just in-frame clones and leaves some out. The table records a few hundred thousand clones, around nine tenths of them present only once. This clone was seen only a few times. Its antigen is unknown. Treatment given: roughly 20 received Ad26.COV2.S at low or high dose, single or two shots; 5 received placebo; per-sample allocation not given. Specimens were obtained on day 63 following the first vaccine or placebo injection. SARS-CoV-2 spike from the Wuhan strain was encoded by the vaccine, an Ad26 vector. The sequenced sample was peripheral blood, obtained in a trial of Ad26.COV2.S vaccine versus placebo. This receptor was taken from a person aged 18-60 years who received the Ad26.COV2.S COVID-19 vaccine or a placebo.

In nucleotides, the CDR3 is TGTGCCAGCAGTGCATCGGGCCGGGGAGGGAAAGCTAACTATGGCTACACCTTC. Its protein is CASSASGRGGKANYGYTF. This chain uses TRBV6-1 with TRBJ1-2; D remains ambiguous. Trimming removed 4 bases at V and 0 bases at J, with 21 bases between. The CDR3 has 18 residues. Germline values: CDR1 MNHNS, CDR2 SASEGT.